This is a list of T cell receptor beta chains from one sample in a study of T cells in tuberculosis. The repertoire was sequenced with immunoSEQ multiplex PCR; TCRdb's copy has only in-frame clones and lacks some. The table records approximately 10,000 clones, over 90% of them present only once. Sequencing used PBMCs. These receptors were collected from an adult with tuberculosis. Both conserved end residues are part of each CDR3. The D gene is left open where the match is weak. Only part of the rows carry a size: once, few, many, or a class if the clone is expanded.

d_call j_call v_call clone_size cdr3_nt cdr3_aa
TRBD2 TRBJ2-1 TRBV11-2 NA TGTGCCAGCAGCTCATTCGGACTAGCTTACAATGAGCAGTTCTTC CASSSFGLAYNEQFF
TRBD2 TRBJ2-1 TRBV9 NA TGTGCCAGCAGCGTAGATGGCGGGAGACTCAATGAGCAGTTCTTC CASSVDGGRLNEQFF
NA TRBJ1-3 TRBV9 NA TGTGCCAGCAGCGTAGGCGTGGGACACGGAAACACCATATATTTT CASSVGVGHGNTIYF
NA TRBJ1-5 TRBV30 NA TGTGCCTGGAGTGTACCAGGGTACGGCAATCAGCCCCAGCATTTT CAWSVPGYGNQPQHF
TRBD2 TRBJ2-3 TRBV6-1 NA TGTGCCAGCAGTGGAAGACTAGCGGGGGCGATCACAGATACGCAGTATTTT CASSGRLAGAITDTQYF
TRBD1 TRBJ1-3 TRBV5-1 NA TGCGCCAGCAGCTTGCTGACAGGGGACACCATATATTTT CASSLLTGDTIYF
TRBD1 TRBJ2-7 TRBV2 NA TGTGCCAGCAGTTCCGGACAGGACGGCGAGCAGTACTTC CASSSGQDGEQYF
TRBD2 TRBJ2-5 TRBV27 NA TGTGCCAGCAGTAAAGAAGCGGGGGGGCTTTCCGAGACCCAGTACTTC CASSKEAGGLSETQYF
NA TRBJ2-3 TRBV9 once TGTGCCAGCAGCGCTTGGGGGCGCTGGGATACGCAGTATTTT CASSAWGRWDTQYF
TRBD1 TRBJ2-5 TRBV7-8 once TGTGCCAGCAGCTTAGTTACAGGGGGAGAGACCCAGTACTTC CASSLVTGGETQYF
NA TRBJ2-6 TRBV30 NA TGTGCCTGGAGGGGGGCAGTCGACTCTGGGGCCAACGTCCTGACTTTC CAWRGAVDSGANVLTF
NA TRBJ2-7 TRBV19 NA TGTGCCAGTAGCCTCGGAGCATACGAGCAGTACTTC CASSLGAYEQYF
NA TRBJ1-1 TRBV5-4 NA TGTGCCAGCAGCTTAGAACGGGTGAACACTGAAGCTTTCTTT CASSLERVNTEAFF
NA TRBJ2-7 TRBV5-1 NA TGCGCCAGCAGAGAGCCGAGGGACATGACTACCTACGAGCAGTACTTC CASREPRDMTTYEQYF
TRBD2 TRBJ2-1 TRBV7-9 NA TGTGCCAGCAGTCTTATTAGCGGGAGTGCGTGGAATGAGCAGTTCTTC CASSLISGSAWNEQFF
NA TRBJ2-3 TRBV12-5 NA TGTGCTAGTGGTCCGAGGATAGGGCCGGGGACAGATACGCAGTATTTT CASGPRIGPGTDTQYF
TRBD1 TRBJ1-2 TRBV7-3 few TGTGCCAGCAGTCGAGGACAGGGGCATGGCTACACCTTC CASSRGQGHGYTF
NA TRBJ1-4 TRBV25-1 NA TGTGCCAGCAGTGCGGCAACTAATGAAAAACTGTTTTTT CASSAATNEKLFF
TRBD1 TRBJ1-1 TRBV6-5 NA TGTGCCAGCAGTATACAGGGGTTGAACACTGAAGCTTTCTTT CASSIQGLNTEAFF
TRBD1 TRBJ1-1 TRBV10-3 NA TGTGCCAGTATGCGACAGGGGGCTTGGACTGAAGCTTTCTTT CASMRQGAWTEAFF
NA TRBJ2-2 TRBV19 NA TGTGCCAGGCCGGGAGCCGGGGAGCTGTTTTTT CARPGAGELFF
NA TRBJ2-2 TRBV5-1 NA TGCGCCAGCAGCTTGGGAGCGAACACCGGGGAGCTGTTTTTT CASSLGANTGELFF
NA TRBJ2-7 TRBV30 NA TGTGCCTGGTCTCGGGGGACCTACGAGCAGTACTTC CAWSRGTYEQYF
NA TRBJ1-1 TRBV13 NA TGTGCCAGCAGCTTAAGCGGGGGGAGTGAAGCTTTCTTT CASSLSGGSEAFF
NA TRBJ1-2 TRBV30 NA TGTGCCTGGAGCCAGGGGAACTATGGCTACACCTTC CAWSQGNYGYTF
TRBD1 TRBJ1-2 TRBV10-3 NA TGTGCCAGCAGTCCAACAGGGGGTCTTCATGGCTACACCTTC CASSPTGGLHGYTF
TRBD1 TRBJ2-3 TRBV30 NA TGTGCCTGGAGCATCGGGACAGGGGGCGCCGGAGATACGCAGTATTTT CAWSIGTGGAGDTQYF
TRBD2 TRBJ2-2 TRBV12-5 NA TGTGCTAGTGGGACAAAGGGACTAGCGGGGGGGAAAGCCACCGGGGAGCTGTTTTTT CASGTKGLAGGKATGELFF
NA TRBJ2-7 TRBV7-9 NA TGTGCCAGCAGCTTAAGGGACTTCAGCTCCTACGAGCAGTACTTC CASSLRDFSSYEQYF
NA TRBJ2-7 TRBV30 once TGTGCCCGCGGAAGGGGAAGGGAGCAGTACTTC CARGRGREQYF
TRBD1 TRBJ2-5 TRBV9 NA TGTGCCAGCAGCGCCCGACAGGGAAGAGAGACCCAGTACTTC CASSARQGRETQYF
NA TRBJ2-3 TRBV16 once TGTGCCAGCAGCCAACGACTTAGCGGAGATACGCAGTATTTT CASSQRLSGDTQYF
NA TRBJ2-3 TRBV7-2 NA TGTGCCAGCACCTTGGGGCGGGGAACAGATACGCAGTATTTT CASTLGRGTDTQYF
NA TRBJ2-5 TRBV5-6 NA TGTGCCAGCAGCTTGCAGTACCCTCTCCCGGGGACCCAGTACTTC CASSLQYPLPGTQYF
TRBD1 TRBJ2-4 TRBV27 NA TGTGCCAGCAGTTCCGTTGGGACAGATCAGTACTTC CASSSVGTDQYF
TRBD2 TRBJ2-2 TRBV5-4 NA TGTGCCAGCAGCGGGAATAGCGGGGCCCTAACCGGGGAGCTGTTTTTT CASSGNSGALTGELFF
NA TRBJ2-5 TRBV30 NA TGTGCCTGGAGTAGGCTAGTTGGGACCCAGTACTTC CAWSRLVGTQYF
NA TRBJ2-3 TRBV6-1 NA TGTGCCAGCAGTGGACAGCTATTGACGCAGTATTTT CASSGQLLTQYF